The entry that follows covers one T cell receptor (beta chain) sequence. The data stem from a study of blood T cell repertoires in COVID-19. Overall study: Nucleic acid was either cDNA or gDNA, and it came from T cells, B-cell-depleted T cells, or PBMCs.

The CDR3 contains 13 residues. Looked up from germline, CDR1 is SGHTA and CDR2 is FQGNSA. Trimming removed 7 bases from V and 0 bases from J, with 7 bases in between. Measured with immunoSEQ multiplex PCR; TCRdb has only the in-frame clones, and not every one. The sample yields around 370,000 clones, nearly 90% seen once. This clonotype was sampled from a man between 18 and 29 years old with active or convalescent COVID-19. V is TRBV7-2 and J is TRBJ1-3; no firm D call. Sequenced material: peripheral blood. The CDR3 coding sequence is TGTGCCAGCACCCGGTCCTCTGGAAACACCATATATTTT. It translates to CASTRSSGNTIYF.